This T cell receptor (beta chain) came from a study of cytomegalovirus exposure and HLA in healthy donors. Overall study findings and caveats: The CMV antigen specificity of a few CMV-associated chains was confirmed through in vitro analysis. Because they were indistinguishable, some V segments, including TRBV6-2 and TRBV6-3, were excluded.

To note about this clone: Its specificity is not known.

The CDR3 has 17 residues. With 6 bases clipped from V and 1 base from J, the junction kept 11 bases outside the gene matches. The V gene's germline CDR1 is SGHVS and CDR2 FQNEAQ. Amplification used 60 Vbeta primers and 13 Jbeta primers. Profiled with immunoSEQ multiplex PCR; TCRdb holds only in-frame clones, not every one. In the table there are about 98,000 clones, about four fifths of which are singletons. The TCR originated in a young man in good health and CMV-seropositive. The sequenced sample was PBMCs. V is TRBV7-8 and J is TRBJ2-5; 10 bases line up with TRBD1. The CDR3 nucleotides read TGTGCCAGCAGTCCTAAAACCGGGACAGGGGCCCAAGAGACCCAGTACTTC. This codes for CASSPKTGTGAQETQYF.